One sample yielded the 28 T cell receptor beta chains listed below, sequenced in a study of T-cell reconstitution after alpha-beta-depleted transplantation in children. For TCRbeta, the library was prepared with unique molecular identifiers. One entry per CDR3 protein results from TCRdb running MiXCR on the PCR reads. This table has hundreds of thousands of distinct CDR3 sequences, over 10% appearing once. The sequenced sample was PBMCs, mostly from graft donor cells, obtained 360 days after TCRalphabeta/CD19-depleted stem cell transplant. These receptors originate from a male patient aged 5 to 17 who had a stem cell transplant for acute myeloid leukemia, so the T cells may come from the graft donor.

This clonotype has only a few counts. The chain links TRBV28 to TRBJ2-6; 10 bases align to TRBD1. Germline V gives CDR1 MDHEN, CDR2 SYDVKM. The CDR3 is 17 amino acids. Trimming removed 6 bases from V and 0 bases from J; junction bases left unmatched: 5. The CDR3 bases are TGTGCCAGCAGCTTGACAGGGGGCCTCTCTGGGGCCAACGTCCTGACTTTC. Translated, it gives CASSLTGGLSGANVLTF.

This clonotype was counted between two and nine times. The chain carries TRBV6-2 or TRBV6-3 and TRBJ2-2; D is unclear. With 2 bases removed from V and 6 bases from J, the gap between germline ends came to 1 base. This CDR3 has 11 residues. The V gene's germline CDR1 is MNHEY and CDR2 SVGEGT. Here the CDR3 reads CASSYPGELFF. The CDR3 DNA reads as TGTGCCAGCAGTTACCCCGGGGAGCTGTTTTTT.

The rearrangement links TRBV5-5 to TRBJ2-1; 10 bases map to TRBD2. V shed 4 bases and J 5 bases; nucleotides not matched to a gene: 9. CDR3 size: 16 residues. From germline, CDR1 is SGHKS and CDR2 YYEKEE (reference sequence). The CDR3: CASSLGLAGVNNEQFF. DNA of the CDR3: TGTGCCAGCAGCCTTGGCCTAGCGGGAGTTAACAATGAGCAGTTCTTC.

V and J are TRBV4-2 and TRBJ2-7; the D is unclear. The CDR3 is 13 amino acids. Germline CDR1 is LGHNA and CDR2 is YNFKEQ. Trimming took off 3 bases at V and 2 bases at J, with 8 bases between the two ends. The CDR3 DNA sequence: TGTGCCAGCAGCCACTCAATGGCCTACGAGCAGTACTTC. This translates into CASSHSMAYEQYF.

This clonotype occurred a few times. The chain uses TRBV29-1 and TRBJ2-7; 7 bases fit TRBD1. The germline gives CDR1 SQVTM, CDR2 ANQGSEA. This CDR3 region has 13 residues. After removal of 1 base from V and 5 bases from J, the junction contained 5 bases not matched to a gene. The CDR3 region has the DNA TGCAGCGTTGAAGGACAGGGAGTACACGAGCAGTACTTC. This gives the protein CSVEGQGVHEQYF.

There are a few counts of this clonotype. The gene calls are TRBV29-1 and TRBJ2-7; TRBD1 is a possible D gene (6 bases). V was cut by 5 bases and J by 5 bases, with 13 bases left in between. The germline V gene encodes CDR1 SQVTM and CDR2 ANQGSEA. The CDR3 is made up of 12 amino acids. Here the CDR3 DNA reads TGCAGCGTTAACGTGGACAGCCACGAGCAGTACTTC. It codes for CSVNVDSHEQYF.

The V gene is TRBV29-1, the J gene TRBJ2-5; the match to TRBD2 covers 12 bases. Germline V gene data show CDR1 as SQVTM and CDR2 as ANQGSEA. V gave up 0 bases and J gave up 1 base; unmatched junction bases: 9. The CDR3 sequence is 18 residues long. CDR3 loop: CSVEDPGTSGQAQETQYF. CDR3 coding DNA: TGCAGCGTTGAAGATCCTGGGACTAGCGGGCAGGCCCAAGAGACCCAGTACTTC.

The V and J genes are TRBV4-1 and TRBJ2-5; 7 bases match TRBD2. The CDR3 extends over 17 amino acids. Germline V CDR1 and CDR2: MGHRA, YSYEKL. V lost 1 base to trimming and J lost 5 bases; unmatched junction nucleotides: 13. CDR3: CASSQVTSRVMEETQYF. CDR3 nucleotide sequence: TGCGCCAGCAGCCAAGTGACTAGCAGGGTAATGGAGGAGACCCAGTACTTC.

This clonotype has a count of ten or more. The chain combines TRBV4-1 with TRBJ2-2; perhaps TRBD2 as D (7 bases). Germline-derived CDR1 and CDR2 are MGHRA and YSYEKL. Trimming took off 0 bases at V and 5 bases at J, with 13 bases between the two ends. The CDR3 is 16 residues long. The CDR3 spells CASSQDGGLGTGELFF. The CDR3, as DNA: TGCGCCAGCAGCCAAGACGGGGGGCTAGGGACCGGGGAGCTGTTTTTT.

This clonotype was observed a few times. V usage is TRBV12-3 or TRBV12-4 and J usage is TRBJ2-7, with 9 bases identical to TRBD1. This CDR3 is built from 17 residues. The ends lost 7 bases at V and 3 bases at J; junction bases unmatched: 16. The CDR3 coding sequence is TGTGCCAGCACCCGCCTTCTGGGGGACAGGGCTGGCTACGAGCAGTACTTC. Its protein is CASTRLLGDRAGYEQYF.

The V call is TRBV27, the J call TRBJ2-7, with D tentatively TRBD2 (6 bases). This CDR3 region has 15 residues. CDR1 is MNHEY, CDR2 SMNVEV, per germline (reference sequence). Deletions cut 6 bases from V and 0 bases from J, with 15 bases between. This CDR3 reads CASRGGGYYSYEQYF. DNA for the CDR3: TGTGCCAGCAGGGGTGGGGGGTACTACTCCTACGAGCAGTACTTC.

This chain uses TRBV7-2 with TRBJ2-5, with D tentatively TRBD1 (6 bases). Looked up from germline, CDR1 is SGHTA and CDR2 is FQGNSA. Trimming took 6 bases from V and 3 from J, leaving 14 bases between them. The CDR3 is 14 residues long. The CDR3 DNA sequence: TGTGCCAGCAGGGGGGCGCTACTTGAAGAGACCCAGTACTTC. Its protein product is CASRGALLEETQYF.

This clonotype was seen more than once but under ten times. The chain joins TRBV14 to TRBJ2-3; D ambiguous. Germline loops: CDR1 SGHDN, CDR2 FVKESK. Trimming shortened V by 1 base and J by 6 bases, and 5 bases separated the two germline ends. This CDR3 is built from 12 residues. CDR3 DNA sequence: TGTGCCAGCAGCCAAGCTTGGGATACGCAGTATTTT. Its translation: CASSQAWDTQYF. Full variable domain (rest looked up from reference TRBV14 and TRBJ2-3): EAGVTQFPSHSVIEKGQTVTLRCDPISGHDNLYWYRRVMGKEIKFLLHFVKESKQDESGMPNNRFLAERTGGTYSTLKVQPAELEDSGVYFCASSQAWDTQYFGPGTRLTVL.

This clonotype is labeled as medium-sized (0.01 to 0.1%). The V and J genes are TRBV28 and TRBJ2-3; no reliable D call. The CDR3 runs 18 residues. Trimming took off 3 bases at V and 2 bases at J, with 21 bases between the two ends. Germline V CDR1 and CDR2: MDHEN, SYDVKM. CDR3 sequence reads: CASSFNLETRYFTDTQYF. The CDR3 DNA follows: TGTGCCAGCAGTTTCAACCTAGAGACGAGATATTTCACAGATACGCAGTATTTT.

This clonotype was counted only a few times. The chain couples TRBV30 to TRBJ2-2; unclear D gene. CDR1 and CDR2 (germline): GTSNPN, SVGIG (reference sequence). This CDR3 contains 12 residues. Between the trimmed V and J ends, which lost 0 bases and 3 bases, there was a span of 2 bases. The CDR3 sequence is CAWSVDTGELFF. CDR3 nucleotide sequence: TGTGCCTGGAGTGTAGACACCGGGGAGCTGTTTTTT.

In its sample, this clonotype was seen a few times. The chain recombines TRBV12-3 or TRBV12-4 with TRBJ2-1; D unclear. CDR3 length: 15 residues. Trimming removed 4 bases from V and 7 bases from J, with 17 bases in between. The CDR3 nucleotides read TGTGCCAGCAGTTCCCGACCCGCTGTGCGTAATGAGCAGTTCTTC. It yields the protein CASSSRPAVRNEQFF.

The chain carries TRBV12-3 or TRBV12-4 and TRBJ1-5, with D hard to call. The ends were cut back, 7 bases at V and 3 bases at J, with 10 bases in the middle. This CDR3 contains 13 residues. The DNA for the CDR3 is TGTGCCAGCAACTGGGCCCTCAATCAGCCCCAGCATTTT. This codes for CASNWALNQPQHF.

This clonotype occurred many times. The chain uses TRBV7-8 and TRBJ2-5, with D maybe TRBD2 (6 bases). The CDR3 consists of 15 residues. V was cut by 0 bases and J by 5 bases, with 13 bases left in between. CDR1 is SGHVS and CDR2 is FQNEAQ in the germline V gene. The CDR3: CASSLAGEVGETQYF. The CDR3 bases are TGTGCCAGCAGCTTAGCGGGGGAGGTGGGGGAGACCCAGTACTTC.

The CDR3 DNA sequence: TGCGCCAGCAGCCTACTCTGGGGGACCGGGGAGCTGTTTTTT. This codes for CASSLLWGTGELFF. V gene TRBV4-3 combines with J gene TRBJ2-2; either TRBD1 or TRBD2 may fit D (5 bases each). This CDR3 has 14 residues. V was trimmed by 4 bases and J by 5 bases, leaving 11 bases between them. Germline CDR1 reads LGHNA; CDR2 reads YSLEER.

This clonotype was seen more than once but under ten times. The V call is TRBV7-2, the J call TRBJ2-7; 11 bases are shared with TRBD2. The CDR3 consists of 16 residues. The germline gives CDR1 SGHTA, CDR2 FQGNSA. V was pared by 5 bases and J by 1 base, with 7 bases of the junction left unmatched. The CDR3 nucleotides are TGTGCCAGCAGCCCCGCACTAGCGGGAGCGTCCTACGAGCAGTACTTC. Its protein is CASSPALAGASYEQYF.

This clonotype was seen ten or more times. The rearrangement links TRBV6-5 to TRBJ2-7; a weak D match, TRBD2 (6 bases). In germline, CDR1 is MNHEY, CDR2 SVGAGI. This CDR3 is built from 16 residues. Trimming shortened V by 0 bases and J by 8 bases, and 20 bases separated the two germline ends. CDR3 amino acids: CASSYSILAGGHKQYF. The CDR3, as DNA: TGTGCCAGCAGTTACTCGATCCTTGCCGGAGGGCACAAGCAGTACTTC.

This clonotype appeared many times. The chain combines TRBV2 with TRBJ2-7; 8 bases are a match to TRBD2. Germline CDR1 and CDR2: SNHLY and FYNNEI. This CDR3 region has 14 residues. Germline trimming cut 7 bases from V and 0 bases from J; bases unmatched to any gene: 5. The CDR3 is CASKGSGVSYEQYF. For the CDR3, the DNA is TGTGCCAGCAAAGGTAGCGGGGTCTCCTACGAGCAGTACTTC.

This clonotype came up many times. The rearrangement links TRBV12-3 or TRBV12-4 to TRBJ2-1; the D gene could be TRBD1 or TRBD2 (6 bases each). The CDR3 runs to 15 residues. Trimming shortened V by 8 bases and J by 0 bases, and 14 bases separated the two germline ends. CDR3 nucleotide sequence: TGTGCCAGCCGGTTAGGGGGGACCTCCTACAATGAGCAGTTCTTC. Encoded protein: CASRLGGTSYNEQFF.

This clonotype has only a few counts. The rearrangement joins TRBV24-1 to TRBJ1-5; 8 bases are shared with TRBD1. V lost 2 bases, J lost 4 bases, and 3 bases stayed unmatched. The CDR3 has 15 amino acids. Germline V lookup: CDR1 KGHDR, CDR2 SFDVKD. The CDR3 DNA is TGTGCCACCAGTGATTCCGGACAGGGTAATCAGCCCCAGCATTTT. It codes for CATSDSGQGNQPQHF.

Only a few counts were recorded for this clonotype. The gene calls are TRBV29-1 and TRBJ2-2, with a tentative D call TRBD2 (5 bases). This CDR3 spans 14 amino acids. V shed 5 bases and J shed 0 bases, with 10 bases lying between them. Germline loops: CDR1 SQVTM, CDR2 ANQGSEA. Written as DNA, the CDR3 is TGCAGCGTTAGGAGGAACACGAACACCGGGGAGCTGTTTTTT. Its translation is CSVRRNTNTGELFF.

This clonotype has more than one count but fewer than ten. This rearrangement joins TRBV20-1 to TRBJ2-7; D unclear. CDR1 and CDR2 from the germline V gene are DFQATT and SNEGSKA (reference sequence). The CDR3 spans 12 residues. The V end was cut by 0 bases, the J end by 2 bases, with 5 bases between. CDR3: CSARDGPYEQYF. CDR3 DNA sequence: TGCAGTGCTAGAGACGGGCCCTACGAGCAGTACTTC.

In this sample, this clonotype turned up a few times. The genes are TRBV5-1 and TRBJ2-1, with 13 bases that match TRBD2. J gave up 7 bases and V 1 base, and 14 bases lay outside the gene matches. Per germline, CDR1 SGHRS and CDR2 YFSETQ. The CDR3 runs to 19 residues. The CDR3 DNA sequence: TGCGCCAGCAGCTTGCCCTTCCCCGGGACTAGCGGGAAGTGGAATGAGCAGTTCTTC. Translation: CASSLPFPGTSGKWNEQFF.

This clonotype showed up many times. The chain recombines TRBV29-1 with TRBJ2-1; no clear D gene. This CDR3 region has 17 residues. V was cut by 2 bases and J by 4 bases, with 21 bases left in between. Germline-derived CDR1 and CDR2 are SQVTM and ANQGSEA. CDR3 amino acids: CSVEWSIWPSPYNEQFF. The CDR3 DNA follows: TGCAGCGTTGAATGGTCGATATGGCCATCACCATACAATGAGCAGTTCTTC.